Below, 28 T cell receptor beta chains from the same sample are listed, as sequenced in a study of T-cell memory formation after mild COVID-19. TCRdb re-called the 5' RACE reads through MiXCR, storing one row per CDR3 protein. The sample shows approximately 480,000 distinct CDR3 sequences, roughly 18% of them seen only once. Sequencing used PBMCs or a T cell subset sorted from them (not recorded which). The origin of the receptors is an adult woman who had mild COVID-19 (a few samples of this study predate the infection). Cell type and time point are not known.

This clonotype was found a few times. Here the CDR3 DNA reads TGTGCCAGCAGTTTCAGGTTGGCCAGGGGAGTGGTCAATCAGCCCCAGCATTTT. It is translated as CASSFRLARGVVNQPQHF. The chain employs TRBV27 and TRBJ1-5, with D possibly being TRBD1 (6 bases). The CDR3 contains 18 residues. V lost 3 bases, J lost 3 bases, and 21 bases lay in between. From germline, CDR1 is MNHEY and CDR2 SMNVEV (reference sequence).

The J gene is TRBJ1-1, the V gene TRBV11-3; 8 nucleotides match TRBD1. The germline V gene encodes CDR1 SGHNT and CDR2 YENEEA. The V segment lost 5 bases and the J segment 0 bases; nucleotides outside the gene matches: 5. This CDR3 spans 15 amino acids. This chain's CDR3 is CASSPPTGVNTEAFF. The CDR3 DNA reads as TGTGCCAGCAGCCCCCCGACAGGGGTGAACACTGAAGCTTTCTTT. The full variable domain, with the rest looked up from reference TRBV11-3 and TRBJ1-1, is EAGVVQSPRYKIIEKKQPVAFWCNPISGHNTLYWYLQNLGQGPELLIRYENEEAVDDSQLPKDRFSAERLKGVDSTLKIQPAELGDSAVYLCASSPPTGVNTEAFFGQGTRLTVV.

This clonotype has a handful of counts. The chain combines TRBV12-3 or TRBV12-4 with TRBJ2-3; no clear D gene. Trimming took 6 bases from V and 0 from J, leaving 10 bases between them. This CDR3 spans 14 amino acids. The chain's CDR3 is CASSPLTSTDTQYF. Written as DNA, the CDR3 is TGTGCCAGCAGCCCCCTCACTAGCACAGATACGCAGTATTTT.

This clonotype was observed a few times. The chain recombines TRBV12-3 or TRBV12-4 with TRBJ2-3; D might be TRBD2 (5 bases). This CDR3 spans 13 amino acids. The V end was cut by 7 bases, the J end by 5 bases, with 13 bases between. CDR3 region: CASTTLRGDTQYF. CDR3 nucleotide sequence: TGTGCCAGCACCACCCTTCGGGGAGATACGCAGTATTTT.

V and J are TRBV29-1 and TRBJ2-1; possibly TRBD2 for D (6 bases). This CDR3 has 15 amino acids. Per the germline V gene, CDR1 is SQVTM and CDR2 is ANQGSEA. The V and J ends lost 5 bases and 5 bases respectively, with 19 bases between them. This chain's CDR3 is CSVYPITGEDNEQFF. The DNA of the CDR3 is TGCAGCGTTTACCCCATTACCGGGGAGGACAATGAGCAGTTCTTC.

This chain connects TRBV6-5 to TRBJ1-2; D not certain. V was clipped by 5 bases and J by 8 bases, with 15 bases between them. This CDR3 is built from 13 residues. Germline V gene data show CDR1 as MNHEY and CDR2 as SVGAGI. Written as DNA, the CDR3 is TGTGCCAGCAGTACGACCCGCTCAGAGGGCTACACCTTC. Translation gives CASSTTRSEGYTF.

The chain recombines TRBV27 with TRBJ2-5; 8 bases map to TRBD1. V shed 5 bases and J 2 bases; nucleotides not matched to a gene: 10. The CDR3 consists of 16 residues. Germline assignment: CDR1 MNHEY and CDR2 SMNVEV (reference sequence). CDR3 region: CASSKRQGLRQETQYF. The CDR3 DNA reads TGTGCCAGCAGTAAACGACAGGGGTTGCGACAAGAGACCCAGTACTTC.

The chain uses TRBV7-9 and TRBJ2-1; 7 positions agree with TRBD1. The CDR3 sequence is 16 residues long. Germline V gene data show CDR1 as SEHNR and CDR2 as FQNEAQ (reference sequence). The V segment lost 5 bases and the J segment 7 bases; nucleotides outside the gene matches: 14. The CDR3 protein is CASSILPPATGNEQFF. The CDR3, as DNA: TGTGCCAGCAGCATACTGCCCCCCGCGACAGGGAATGAGCAGTTCTTC.

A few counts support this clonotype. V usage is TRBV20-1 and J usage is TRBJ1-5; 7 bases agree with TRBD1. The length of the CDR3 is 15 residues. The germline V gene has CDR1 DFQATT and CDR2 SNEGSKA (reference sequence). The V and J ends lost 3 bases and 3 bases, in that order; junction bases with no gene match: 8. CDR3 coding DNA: TGCAGTGCTAGGCCCCCGACAGGGTACAATCAGCCCCAGCATTTT. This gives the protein CSARPPTGYNQPQHF.

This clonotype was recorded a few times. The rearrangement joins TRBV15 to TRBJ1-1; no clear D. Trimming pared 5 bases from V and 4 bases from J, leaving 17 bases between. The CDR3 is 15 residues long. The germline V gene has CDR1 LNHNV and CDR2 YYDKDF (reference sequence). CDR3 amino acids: CATSPPGWRSTEAFF. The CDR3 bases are TGTGCCACCAGCCCCCCCGGGTGGCGGAGCACTGAAGCTTTCTTT. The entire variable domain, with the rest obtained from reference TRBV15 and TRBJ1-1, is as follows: DAMVIQNPRYQVTQFGKPVTLSCSQTLNHNVMYWYQQKSSQAPKLLFHYYDKDFNNEADTPDNFQSRRPNTSFCFLDIRSPGLGDTAMYLCATSPPGWRSTEAFFGQGTRLTVV.

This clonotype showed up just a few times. CDR3 coding DNA: TGTGCCAGTAGTATACTCGGGACAGGCGTCTCTGGGGCCAACGTCCTGACTTTC. It translates to CASSILGTGVSGANVLTF. The chain is built from TRBV19 and TRBJ2-6; 8 nucleotides agree with TRBD1. The CDR3 has 18 residues. The junction had 6 bases not matched to a gene; V was cut back by 2 bases and J by 0 bases. Germline V CDR1 and CDR2: LNHDA, SQIVND (reference sequence).

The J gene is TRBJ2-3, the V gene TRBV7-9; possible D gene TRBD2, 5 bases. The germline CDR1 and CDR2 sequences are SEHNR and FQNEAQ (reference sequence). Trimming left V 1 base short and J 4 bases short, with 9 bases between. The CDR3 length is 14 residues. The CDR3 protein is CASSLVAAADTQYF. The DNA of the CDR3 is TGTGCCAGCAGCTTAGTGGCAGCGGCAGATACGCAGTATTTT. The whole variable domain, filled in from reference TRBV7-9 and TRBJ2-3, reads DTGVSQNPRHKITKRGQNVTFRCDPISEHNRLYWYRQTLGQGPEFLTYFQNEAQLEKSRLLSDRFSAERPKGSFSTLEIQRTEQGDSAMYLCASSLVAAADTQYFGPGTRLTVL.

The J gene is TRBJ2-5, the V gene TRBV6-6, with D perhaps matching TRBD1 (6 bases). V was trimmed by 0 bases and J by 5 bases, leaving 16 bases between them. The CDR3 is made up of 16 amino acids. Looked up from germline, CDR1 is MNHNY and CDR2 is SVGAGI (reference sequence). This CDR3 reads CASSYSGTNIRETQYF. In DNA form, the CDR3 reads TGTGCCAGCAGTTACTCCGGGACAAATATCCGGGAGACCCAGTACTTC.

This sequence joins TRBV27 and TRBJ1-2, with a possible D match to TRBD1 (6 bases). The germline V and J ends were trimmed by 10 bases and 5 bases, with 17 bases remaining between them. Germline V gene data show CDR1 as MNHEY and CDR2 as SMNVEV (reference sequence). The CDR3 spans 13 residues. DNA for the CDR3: TGTGCCACCTTGGCGGGGGCCGGATATGGCTACACCTTC. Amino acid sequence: CATLAGAGYGYTF.

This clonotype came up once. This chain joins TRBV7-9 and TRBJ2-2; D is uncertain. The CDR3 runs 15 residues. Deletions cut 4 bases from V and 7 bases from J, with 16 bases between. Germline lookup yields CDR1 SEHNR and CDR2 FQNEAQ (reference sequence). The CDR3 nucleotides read TGTGCCAGCAGCTGGACCACTTGGAAGAGCGGGGAGCTGTTTTTT. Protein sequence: CASSWTTWKSGELFF.

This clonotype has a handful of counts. The CDR3 DNA is TGTGCCACCAGTGGGGGGACAGTCTCTGGGGCCAACGTCCTGACTTTC. This translates into CATSGGTVSGANVLTF. V and J are TRBV24-1 and TRBJ2-6; 7 nucleotides agree with TRBD1. Looked up from germline, CDR1 is KGHDR and CDR2 is SFDVKD. Trimming took 5 bases from V and 0 from J; bases not matched to a gene: 3. The CDR3 is 16 amino acids.

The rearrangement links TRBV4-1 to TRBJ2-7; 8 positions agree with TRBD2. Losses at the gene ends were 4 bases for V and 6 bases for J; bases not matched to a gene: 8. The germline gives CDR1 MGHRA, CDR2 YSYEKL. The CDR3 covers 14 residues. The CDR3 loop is CASSPLGLVGEQYF. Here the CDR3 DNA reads TGCGCCAGCAGCCCCCTGGGACTAGTGGGCGAGCAGTACTTC.

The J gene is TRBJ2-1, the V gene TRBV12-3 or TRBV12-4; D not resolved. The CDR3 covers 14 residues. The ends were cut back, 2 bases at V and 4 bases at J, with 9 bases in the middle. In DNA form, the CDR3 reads TGTGCCAGCAGTTTATCTTCTATGTACAATGAGCAGTTCTTC. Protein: CASSLSSMYNEQFF.

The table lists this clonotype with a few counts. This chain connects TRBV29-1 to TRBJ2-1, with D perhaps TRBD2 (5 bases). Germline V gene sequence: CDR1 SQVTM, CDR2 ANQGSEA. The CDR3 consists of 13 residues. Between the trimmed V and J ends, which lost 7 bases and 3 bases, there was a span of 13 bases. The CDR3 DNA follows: TGCAGCGCCTCAAGAGGGATCTACAATGAGCAGTTCTTC. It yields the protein CSASRGIYNEQFF.

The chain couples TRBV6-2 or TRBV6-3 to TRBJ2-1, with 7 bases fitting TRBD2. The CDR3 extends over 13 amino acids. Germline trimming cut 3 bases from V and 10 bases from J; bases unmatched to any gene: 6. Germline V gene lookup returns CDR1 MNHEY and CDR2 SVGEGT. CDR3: CASSYLRLAEQFF. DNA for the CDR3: TGTGCCAGCAGTTATCTTCGACTAGCAGAGCAGTTCTTC.

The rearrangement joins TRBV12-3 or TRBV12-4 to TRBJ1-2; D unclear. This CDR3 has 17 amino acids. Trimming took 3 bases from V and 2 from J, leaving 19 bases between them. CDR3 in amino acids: CASSLGVLIGRNYGYTF. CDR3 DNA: TGTGCCAGCAGTTTGGGCGTTCTAATAGGCAGAAACTATGGCTACACCTTC.

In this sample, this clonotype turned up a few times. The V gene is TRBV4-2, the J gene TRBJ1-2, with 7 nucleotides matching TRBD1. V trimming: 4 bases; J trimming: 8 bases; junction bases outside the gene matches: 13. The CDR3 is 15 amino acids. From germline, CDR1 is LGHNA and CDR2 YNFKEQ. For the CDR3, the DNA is TGTGCCAGCAGCCCCGGCAGGGGGGATTCTGGAGGCTACACCTTC. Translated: CASSPGRGDSGGYTF.

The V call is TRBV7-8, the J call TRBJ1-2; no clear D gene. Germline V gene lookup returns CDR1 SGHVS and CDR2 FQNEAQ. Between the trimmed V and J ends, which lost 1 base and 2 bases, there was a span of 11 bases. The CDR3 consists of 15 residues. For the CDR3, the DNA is TGTGCCAGCAGCTTAGAGGTAGTAGAAAACTATGGCTACACCTTC. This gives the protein CASSLEVVENYGYTF. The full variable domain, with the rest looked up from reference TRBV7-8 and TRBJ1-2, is GAGVSQSPRYKVAKRGQDVALRCDPISGHVSLFWYQQALGQGPEFLTYFQNEAQLDKSGLPSDRFFAERPEGSVSTLKIQRTQQEDSAVYLCASSLEVVENYGYTFGSGTRLTVV.

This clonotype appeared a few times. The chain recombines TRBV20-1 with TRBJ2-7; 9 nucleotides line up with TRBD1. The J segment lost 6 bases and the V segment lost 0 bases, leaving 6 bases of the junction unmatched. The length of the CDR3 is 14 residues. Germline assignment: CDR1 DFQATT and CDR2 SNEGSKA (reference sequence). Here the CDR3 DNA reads TGCAGTGCTAGAGATTTACAGGGGGCCCTCGAGCAGTACTTC. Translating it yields CSARDLQGALEQYF.

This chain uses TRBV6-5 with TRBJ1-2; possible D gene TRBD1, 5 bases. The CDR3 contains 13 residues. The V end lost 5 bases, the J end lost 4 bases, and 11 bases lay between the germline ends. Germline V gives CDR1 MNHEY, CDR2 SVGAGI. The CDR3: CASSQTRGYGYTF. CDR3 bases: TGTGCCAGCAGTCAGACAAGGGGCTATGGCTACACCTTC.

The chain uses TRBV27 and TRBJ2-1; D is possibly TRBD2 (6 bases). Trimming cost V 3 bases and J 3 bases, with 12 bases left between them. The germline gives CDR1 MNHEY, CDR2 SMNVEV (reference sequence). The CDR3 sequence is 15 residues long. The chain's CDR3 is CASSLGGTGYNEQFF. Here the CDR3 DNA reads TGTGCCAGCAGTTTGGGGGGAACGGGCTACAATGAGCAGTTCTTC.

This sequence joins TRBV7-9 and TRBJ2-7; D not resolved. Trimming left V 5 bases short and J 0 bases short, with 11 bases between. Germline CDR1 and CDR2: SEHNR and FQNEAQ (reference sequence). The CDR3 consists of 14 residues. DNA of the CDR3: TGTGCCAGCAGCACCCTCAGTAGCTCCTACGAGCAGTACTTC. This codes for CASSTLSSSYEQYF.

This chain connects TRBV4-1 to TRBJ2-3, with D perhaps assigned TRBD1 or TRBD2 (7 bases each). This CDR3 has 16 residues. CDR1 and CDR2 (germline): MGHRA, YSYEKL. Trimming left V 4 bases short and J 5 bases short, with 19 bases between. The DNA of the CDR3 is TGCGCCAGCAGCCCACTAGCAGGGGGGGCCAAAGATACGCAGTATTTT. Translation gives CASSPLAGGAKDTQYF.